The source of this TCR beta chain is a study of cytomegalovirus exposure and HLA in healthy donors. Of note for this clone: Antigen unknown.

The donors formed part of the roughly 120-subject validation cohort, distinct from the approximately 630-subject first cohort. Profiled with immunoSEQ multiplex PCR; TCRdb holds only in-frame clones, not every one. The table lists about 350,000 clones, approximately 90% of them singletons, with roughly 1.2% in the top ten. Study outcomes and limitations: The study put 150 to 200 TCR beta chains on its list as cytomegalovirus-associated. Many donors carried some public TCRs, although rarity characterized most TCR sequences. According to reports, the classifier identified cytomegalovirus status with high specificity and sensitivity.

Material for sequencing was PBMCs. This TCR was sampled from a woman in her 30s in good health and CMV-seropositive.

The CDR3 loop reads CASGTEQETQYF. CDR3 coding DNA: TGTGCCAGTGGGACAGAGCAAGAGACCCAGTACTTC. V usage is TRBV6-5 and J usage is TRBJ2-5, with TRBD1 identical over 7 bases. The CDR3 loop spans 12 amino acids. Germline V gene lookup returns CDR1 MNHEY and CDR2 SVGAGI. The V gene end was trimmed by 9 bases and the J gene end by 2 bases; junction bases not matched to a gene: 3.